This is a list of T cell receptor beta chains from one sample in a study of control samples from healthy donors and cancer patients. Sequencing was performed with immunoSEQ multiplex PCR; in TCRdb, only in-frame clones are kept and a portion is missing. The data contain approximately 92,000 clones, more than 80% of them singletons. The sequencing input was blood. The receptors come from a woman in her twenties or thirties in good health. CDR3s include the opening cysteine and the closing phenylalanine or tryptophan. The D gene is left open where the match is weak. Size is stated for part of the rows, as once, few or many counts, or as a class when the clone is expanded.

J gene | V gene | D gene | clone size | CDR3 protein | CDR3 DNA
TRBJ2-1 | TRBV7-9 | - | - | CASSTSLVPDLGLLGSYNEQFF | TGTGCCAGCAGCACCAGCTTAGTCCCGGATCTCGGGCTCCTTGGCTCCTACAATGAGCAGTTCTTC
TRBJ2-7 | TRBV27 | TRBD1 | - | CASSLSERQRQGLGYEQYF | TGTGCCAGCAGTTTATCCGAACGACAGAGACAGGGGTTAGGGTACGAGCAGTACTTC
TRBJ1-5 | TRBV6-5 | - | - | CASRFSSGGNQPQHF | TGTGCCAGCAGGTTCTCTTCAGGGGGCAATCAGCCCCAGCATTTT
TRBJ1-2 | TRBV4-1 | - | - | CASSQTFANYGYTF | TGCGCCAGCAGCCAGACGTTTGCTAACTATGGCTACACCTTC
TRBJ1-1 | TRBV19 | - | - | CASRRGLNTEAFF | TGTGCCAGTAGGCGGGGGCTTAACACTGAAGCTTTCTTT
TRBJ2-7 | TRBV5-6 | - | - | CASNRISFSYEQYF | TGTGCCAGCAATCGGATCTCTTTCTCCTACGAGCAGTACTTC
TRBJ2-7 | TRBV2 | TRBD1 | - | CACPGQGSYEQYF | TGTGCCTGCCCGGGACAGGGATCCTACGAGCAGTACTTC
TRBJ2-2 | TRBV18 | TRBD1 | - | CASSPRTGDTGELFF | TGTGCCAGCTCACCTCGGACAGGAGACACCGGGGAGCTGTTTTTT
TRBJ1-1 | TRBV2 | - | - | CASSTDSSNTEAFF | TGTGCCAGCAGTACGGACAGTTCGAACACTGAAGCTTTCTTT
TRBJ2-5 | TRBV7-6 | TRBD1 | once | CASSVDRGQGETQYF | TGTGCCAGCAGCGTAGACAGGGGGCAGGGGGAGACCCAGTACTTC
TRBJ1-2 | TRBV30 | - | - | CAWTRGVYGYTF | TGTGCCTGGACGAGAGGGGTATACGGCTACACCTTC
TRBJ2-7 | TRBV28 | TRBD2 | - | CASSPLFSSGRGGAEQYF | TGTGCCAGCAGTCCTCTCTTTTCTAGCGGGAGAGGGGGCGCCGAGCAGTACTTC
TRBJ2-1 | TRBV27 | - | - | CASSFFGINEQFF | TGTGCCAGCAGTTTTTTCGGGATCAATGAGCAGTTCTTC
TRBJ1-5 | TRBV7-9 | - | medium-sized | CASSLEGRVDQPQHF | TGTGCCAGCAGCTTAGAAGGCAGGGTGGATCAGCCCCAGCATTTT
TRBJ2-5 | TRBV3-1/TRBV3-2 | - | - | CASSQEKGFAGVPETQYF | TGTGCCAGCAGCCAAGAGAAGGGGTTCGCCGGGGTTCCAGAGACCCAGTACTTC
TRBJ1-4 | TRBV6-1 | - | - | CASSEGQDGEKLFF | TGTGCCAGCAGTGAAGGACAGGACGGAGAAAAACTGTTTTTT
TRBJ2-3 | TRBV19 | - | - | CASKELFSDTQYF | TGTGCCAGTAAAGAACTCTTCTCAGATACGCAGTATTTT
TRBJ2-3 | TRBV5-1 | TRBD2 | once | CASTPVSGGFPDTQYF | TGCGCCAGCACCCCGGTTAGCGGGGGATTTCCGGATACGCAGTATTTT
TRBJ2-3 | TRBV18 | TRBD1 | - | CASSPDRGGTDTQYF | TGTGCCAGCTCACCAGACAGGGGTGGCACAGATACGCAGTATTTT
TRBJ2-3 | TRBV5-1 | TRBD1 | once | CASSWRVGTGTDTQYF | TGCGCCAGCAGCTGGCGGGTTGGGACAGGCACAGATACGCAGTATTTT
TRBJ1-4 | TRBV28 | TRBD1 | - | CASSLGRTGFGEKLFF | TGTGCCAGCAGTTTAGGCCGGACAGGGTTTGGTGAAAAACTGTTTTTT
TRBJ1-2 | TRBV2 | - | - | CASSGEVYGYTF | TGTGCCAGCAGCGGAGAGGTCTATGGCTACACCTTC
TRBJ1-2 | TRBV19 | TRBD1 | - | CASSISGTGNYGYTF | TGTGCCAGTAGTATATCCGGGACAGGGAACTATGGCTACACCTTC
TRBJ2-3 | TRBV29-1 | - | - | CSVETDITDTQYF | TGCAGCGTAGAGACAGACATCACAGATACGCAGTATTTT
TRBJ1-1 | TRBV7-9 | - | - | CASSGRDGNTEAFF | TGTGCCAGCAGCGGACGGGACGGGAACACTGAAGCTTTCTTT
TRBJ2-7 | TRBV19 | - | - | CASSMGSTRVYEQYF | TGTGCCAGTAGTATGGGTAGTACCAGGGTCTACGAGCAGTACTTC
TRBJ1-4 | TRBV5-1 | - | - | CASSLDAGSNEKLFF | TGCGCCAGCAGCCTGGATGCAGGGTCGAATGAAAAACTGTTTTTT
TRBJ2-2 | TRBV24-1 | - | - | CATSDLQQGAGELFF | TGTGCCACCAGTGATTTGCAACAGGGCGCCGGGGAGCTGTTTTTT
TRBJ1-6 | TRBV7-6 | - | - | CASSPGTRTNSPLHF | TGTGCCAGCAGCCCAGGGACTCGAACAAATTCACCCCTCCACTTT
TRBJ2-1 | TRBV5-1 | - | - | CASSLSGASYNEQFF | TGCGCCAGCAGCTTGTCGGGGGCTTCGTACAATGAGCAGTTCTTC
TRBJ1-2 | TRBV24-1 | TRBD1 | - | CATSEPGTAAGYTF | TGTGCCACCAGTGAACCCGGGACAGCCGCTGGCTACACCTTC
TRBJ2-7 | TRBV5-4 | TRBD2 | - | CASSLGLAGGTSYEQYF | TGTGCCAGCAGCTTGGGACTAGCGGGAGGTACGTCCTACGAGCAGTACTTC
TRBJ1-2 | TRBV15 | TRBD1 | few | CATSRDRQGGGGYTF | TGTGCCACCAGCAGAGATCGGCAGGGAGGGGGCGGCTACACCTTC
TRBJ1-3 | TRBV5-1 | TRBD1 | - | CASSQGQGKNTIYF | TGCGCCAGCAGCCAGGGACAGGGGAAAAACACCATATATTTT
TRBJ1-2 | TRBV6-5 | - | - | CASSTKLNYGYTF | TGTGCCAGCAGTACAAAGCTTAACTATGGCTACACCTTC
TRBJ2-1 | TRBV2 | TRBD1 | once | CASLTGTGVNNEQFF | TGTGCCAGCCTCACCGGGACAGGGGTGAACAATGAGCAGTTCTTC
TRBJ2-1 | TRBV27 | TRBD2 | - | CASTRGGPSYNEQFF | TGTGCCAGCACCCGGGGGGGTCCCTCCTACAATGAGCAGTTCTTC
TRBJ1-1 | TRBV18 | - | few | CASSQQRQTEAFF | TGTGCCAGCTCACAACAGAGACAGACTGAAGCTTTCTTT
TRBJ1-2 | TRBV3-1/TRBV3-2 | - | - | CASSQGLGGMDYGYTF | TGTGCCAGCAGCCAAGGACTGGGAGGGATGGACTATGGCTACACCTTC
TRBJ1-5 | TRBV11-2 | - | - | CASSAGGLGQPQHF | TGTGCCAGCAGCGCGGGGGGTTTAGGTCAGCCCCAGCATTTT
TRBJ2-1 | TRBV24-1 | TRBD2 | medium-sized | CATSDLGAGEGNEQFF | TGTGCCACCAGTGATTTGGGAGCGGGAGAGGGGAATGAGCAGTTCTTC
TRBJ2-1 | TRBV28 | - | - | CASSSPGFSVGEQFF | TGTGCCAGCAGTTCCCCGGGATTTAGCGTGGGTGAGCAGTTCTTC
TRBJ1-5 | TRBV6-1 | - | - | CASSEVWGGYSNQPQHF | TGTGCCAGCAGTGAGGTCTGGGGAGGGTATAGCAATCAGCCCCAGCATTTT
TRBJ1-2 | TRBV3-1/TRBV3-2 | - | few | CASSQDRGVYGYTF | TGTGCCAGCAGCCAAGATAGAGGAGTTTATGGCTACACCTTC